This TCR beta chain was identified in a study of T cell repertoires in cytomegalovirus infection. The CDR3 totals 13 residues. CDR1 and CDR2 from the germline V gene are SGHDN and FVKESK. V was clipped by 3 bases and J by 8 bases, with 11 bases between them. There are a few counts of this clonotype. TCRdb redid the calling of the reads with MiXCR, one entry per CDR3 protein. The table includes 500,000 to 600,000 distinct CDR3 sequences, more than 15% detected once. The material sequenced was CD8+ T cells from PBMCs. The receptor's source is a human donor in good health (CMV status not recorded). Some clones in this sample may be carry-over from other donors' samples. The V call is TRBV14, the J call TRBJ2-1; D gene uncertain. CDR3 nucleotides: TGTGCCAGCAGCCACTTGCGCTTCGATGAGCAGTTCTTC. Translation gives CASSHLRFDEQFF. The full variable domain, completed using reference TRBV14 and TRBJ2-1, is EAGVTQFPSHSVIEKGQTVTLRCDPISGHDNLYWYRRVMGKEIKFLLHFVKESKQDESGMPNNRFLAERTGGTYSTLKVQPAELEDSGVYFCASSHLRFDEQFFGPGTRLTVL.